This T cell receptor (beta chain) came from a study of spatial heterogeneity in lung cancer. Across the whole study: Mean representation of each unique TCR and UMI combination in the raw reads exceeded 8.5 occurrences.

Trimming at V came to 5 bases and at J to 4 bases, leaving 7 bases not matched to a gene. Germline CDR1 and CDR2: MNHEY and SVGEGT. The CDR3 has 16 amino acids. Described time point: sample taken at primary tumor resection. Unsorted tumor, nontumor lung tissue or cryopreserved PBMC supplied the whole RNA. Each CDR3 protein gets one entry after TCRdb re-called the 5' RACE reads with MiXCR. The sample consists of some 40,000 distinct CDR3 sequences, 3% to 3.5% of them appearing once. The chain has TRBV6-2 or TRBV6-3 and TRBJ2-2; TRBD2 matches at 10 bases. The TCR comes from a male donor with early-stage non-small cell lung cancer. Sample: normal lung tissue next to the tumor, taken at surgery. CDR3 nucleotides: TGTGCCAGCAGTGGAGCGGGGGGGCCCGTCACCGGGGAGCTGTTTTTT. Translation: CASSGAGGPVTGELFF.